These 26 T cell receptor beta chains came from one sample sequenced in a study of blood T cell repertoires in COVID-19. Data came from immunoSEQ multiplex PCR; TCRdb stores just in-frame clones and leaves some out. The table has over 200,000 clones, 80% to 90% seen once. Sequencing was performed on peripheral blood. These receptors originate from an elderly man with acute or convalescent COVID-19.

V gene TRBV6-6 combines with J gene TRBJ1-1; 9 bases fit TRBD1. J gave up 1 base and V 7 bases, and 4 bases lay outside the gene matches. The CDR3 totals 14 residues. The germline V gene encodes CDR1 MNHNY and CDR2 SVGAGI (reference sequence). CDR3 coding DNA: TGTGCCAGCACCTTGGGACAGGGGAACACTGAAGCTTTCTTT. It codes for CASTLGQGNTEAFF.

This chain links TRBV18 with TRBJ2-1; 11 bases align to TRBD2. The trim removed 6 bases at V and 6 bases at J, leaving 7 bases unmatched. Germline V gene data show CDR1 as KGHSH and CDR2 as LQKENI. The CDR3 loop spans 15 amino acids. The CDR3 spells CASSLTSGGSNEQFF. Written as DNA, the CDR3 is TGTGCCAGCTCCCTTACTAGCGGGGGTAGCAATGAGCAGTTCTTC.

The rearrangement joins TRBV28 to TRBJ1-3, with no clear D. The germline gives CDR1 MDHEN, CDR2 SYDVKM. Trimming pared 3 bases from V and 4 bases from J, leaving 10 bases between. This CDR3 comprises 14 residues. CDR3 DNA sequence: TGTGCCAGCAGTTTGAACTCCTTGGGAAACACCATATATTTT. Translated, it gives CASSLNSLGNTIYF.

The CDR3 sequence: CASSYVSGGSTDTQYF. In DNA, the CDR3 is TGTGCCAGCAGTTATGTTAGCGGGGGGAGCACAGATACGCAGTATTTT. The chain employs TRBV6-2 or TRBV6-3 and TRBJ2-3; 10 nucleotides align to TRBD2. Germline lookup yields CDR1 MNHEY and CDR2 SVGEGT. There are 16 residues in the CDR3. The V gene end was trimmed by 3 bases and the J gene end by 0 bases; junction bases not matched to a gene: 3.

Concerning this clone itself: This same CDR3 is encoded by further DNA sequences in the sample. The chain joins TRBV28 to TRBJ1-5, with no clear D. The CDR3 is 14 residues long. CDR1 and CDR2 (germline): MDHEN, SYDVKM. Trimming took off 2 bases at V and 2 bases at J, with 7 bases between the two ends. CDR3 DNA sequence: TGTGCCAGCAGTTTAGTTACGGGCAATCAGCCCCAGCATTTT. Translating it yields CASSLVTGNQPQHF.

J is TRBJ2-5 and V is TRBV5-1; 9 bases fit TRBD1. With 1 base clipped from V and 2 bases from J, the junction kept 15 bases outside the gene matches. The length of the CDR3 is 19 residues. Germline V CDR1 and CDR2: SGHRS, YFSETQ. CDR3 nucleotide sequence: TGCGCCAGCAGCTTGTTTGGGACAGGGTCCCAAATAGGTCAAGAGACCCAGTACTTC. This encodes CASSLFGTGSQIGQETQYF.

The V and J genes are TRBV6-5 and TRBJ1-5; D call uncertain. V lost 11 bases, J lost 6 bases, and 17 bases lay in between. The CDR3 consists of 13 residues. CDR1 and CDR2 (germline): MNHEY, SVGAGI. The DNA for the CDR3 is TGTGCCTATAGTGAGAGGTCGGGTCAGCCCCAGCATTTT. This sequence encodes CAYSERSGQPQHF.

CDR3 DNA: TGCGCCAGCAGCTTGGAGGGACTCAATGAGCAGTTCTTC. The encoded protein is CASSLEGLNEQFF. V is TRBV5-1 and J is TRBJ2-1, with D perhaps TRBD2 (6 bases). Germline V lookup: CDR1 SGHRS, CDR2 YFSETQ. V lost 0 bases to trimming and J lost 6 bases, with 7 bases between them. This CDR3 contains 13 residues.

The chain joins TRBV11-2 to TRBJ2-3; D possibly corresponds to TRBD2 (5 bases). Germline V lookup: CDR1 SGHAT, CDR2 FQNNGV. This CDR3 is 13 amino acids long. V lost 5 bases and J 12 bases, leaving 18 bases between the germline ends. The CDR3 region has the DNA TGTGCCAGCAGCCTCCGGGGTGGGGTTCAACAGTATTTT. Protein product: CASSLRGGVQQYF. Complete variable domain (other parts from reference TRBV11-2 and TRBJ2-3): EAGVAQSPRYKIIEKRQSVAFWCNPISGHATLYWYQQILGQGPKLLIQFQNNGVVDDSQLPKDRFSAERLKGVDSTLKIQPAKLEDSAVYLCASSLRGGVQQYFGPGTRLTVL.

The CDR3 DNA reads as TGTGCCAGTAGTCCGGCAGGGGGATATAATTCACCCCTCCACTTT. It is translated as CASSPAGGYNSPLHF. V usage is TRBV19 and J usage is TRBJ1-6; 7 bases are shared with TRBD1. The V and J ends lost 5 bases and 4 bases, in that order; junction bases with no gene match: 5. This CDR3 comprises 15 residues. Germline CDR1 reads LNHDA; CDR2 reads SQIVND (reference sequence).

This clone was seen once. V is TRBV13 and J is TRBJ1-1; D uncertain. The CDR3 runs to 15 residues. V lost 1 base to trimming and J lost 1 base, with 10 bases between them. Germline-derived CDR1 and CDR2 are PRHDT and FYEKMQ (reference sequence). The CDR3 protein is CASSLVVVKNTEAFF. As DNA, the CDR3 is TGTGCCAGCAGCTTAGTGGTAGTAAAGAACACTGAAGCTTTCTTT.

This sequence joins TRBV12-3 or TRBV12-4 and TRBJ2-3; a possible D gene is TRBD1 (5 bases). The CDR3 has 11 amino acids. Trimming shortened V by 4 bases and J by 11 bases, and 10 bases separated the two germline ends. This chain's CDR3 is CASSSLRGQYF. The CDR3 nucleotides read TGTGCCAGCAGTTCCCTTAGGGGGCAGTATTTT.

The rearrangement links TRBV24-1 to TRBJ2-7, with a weak D call TRBD1 (6 bases). There are 15 residues in the CDR3. Per the germline V gene, CDR1 is KGHDR and CDR2 is SFDVKD. V was pared by 3 bases and J by 2 bases, with 13 bases between. CDR3 nucleotides: TGTGCCACCAGTGATCCCGGGACACCCACCTACGAGCAGTACTTC. Translated, it gives CATSDPGTPTYEQYF.

This chain uses TRBV6-5 with TRBJ2-3; 8 bases align to TRBD1. Germline values: CDR1 MNHEY, CDR2 SVGAGI. The CDR3 has 11 amino acids. The V segment lost 8 bases and the J segment 7 bases; nucleotides outside the gene matches: 2. As DNA, the CDR3 is TGTGCCAGCCAGGGGGCAAATACGCAGTATTTT. Protein sequence: CASQGANTQYF.

The chain links TRBV7-9 to TRBJ1-1, with 9 nucleotides matching TRBD1. The CDR3 extends over 13 amino acids. Trimming at V came to 8 bases and at J to 10 bases, leaving 11 bases not matched to a gene. From germline, CDR1 is SEHNR and CDR2 FQNEAQ (reference sequence). For the CDR3, the DNA is TGTGCCAGCGGACAGGGGCAGGGAGGAAGAGCTTTCTTT. This encodes CASGQGQGGRAFF.

This rearrangement joins TRBV6-6 to TRBJ2-3; D is undetermined. The V gene's germline CDR1 is MNHNY and CDR2 SVGAGI (reference sequence). This CDR3 has 12 residues. V was shortened by 5 bases and J by 6 bases, with 9 bases between the two germline ends. The CDR3: CASSPVGDTQYF. In DNA form, the CDR3 reads TGTGCCAGCAGTCCGGTGGGCGATACGCAGTATTTT.

This clone appeared many times. The CDR3 DNA reads as TGCGCCAGCTCTCCGGGGTCGAGTAATTCACCCCTCCACTTT. Amino acids: CASSPGSSNSPLHF. The chain has TRBV5-1 and TRBJ1-6; D is uncertain. The length of the CDR3 is 14 residues. Per the germline V gene, CDR1 is SGHRS and CDR2 is YFSETQ. The V end lost 7 bases, the J end lost 6 bases, and 14 bases lay between the germline ends.

This clone has a single count. The chain has TRBV6-4 and TRBJ1-5; D not resolved. Looked up from germline, CDR1 is MRHNA and CDR2 is SNTAGT. V lost 9 bases, J lost 2 bases, and 17 bases lay in between. The CDR3 covers 15 residues. CDR3 DNA sequence: TGTGCCAGTCTTATTGGGCCCTGGGGCAATCAGCCCCAGCATTTT. Translated, it gives CASLIGPWGNQPQHF.

V gene TRBV27 combines with J gene TRBJ2-1; 13 nucleotides match TRBD2. Germline CDR1 MNHEY, CDR2 SMNVEV (reference sequence). The J segment lost 8 bases and the V segment lost 3 bases, leaving 7 bases of the junction unmatched. This CDR3 region has 16 residues. The CDR3 DNA follows: TGTGCCAGCAGTTTGGGGACTAGCGGGATCGTCTATGAGCAGTTCTTC. Translating it yields CASSLGTSGIVYEQFF.

The chain uses TRBV28 and TRBJ2-7; 9 nucleotides agree with TRBD1. J was trimmed by 3 bases and V by 6 bases; bases with no gene match: 3. Germline V lookup: CDR1 MDHEN, CDR2 SYDVKM. The length of the CDR3 is 13 residues. The CDR3 DNA reads TGTGCCAGCAGACAGACAGGGGGCTACGAGCAGTACTTC. Translated, it gives CASRQTGGYEQYF.

This chain connects TRBV3-1 (or the pseudogene TRBV3-2) to TRBJ2-5, with 8 bases aligning to TRBD2. The germline CDR1 and CDR2 sequences are LGHDT and YNNKEL (reference sequence). This CDR3 has 17 amino acids. Trimming took 4 bases from V and 5 from J; bases not matched to a gene: 15. CDR3 sequence reads: CASSLLVGGGGSETQYF. CDR3 nucleotide sequence: TGTGCCAGCAGCCTCTTGGTCGGTGGCGGGGGGTCCGAGACCCAGTACTTC.

V and J are TRBV19 and TRBJ2-6, with TRBD1 matching over 8 bases. Germline lookup yields CDR1 LNHDA and CDR2 SQIVND (reference sequence). The trim removed 4 bases at V and 1 base at J, leaving 3 bases unmatched. This CDR3 comprises 16 residues. The CDR3 DNA reads TGTGCCAGTAGTAAGAGACAGGGGTCTGGGGCCAACGTCCTGACTTTC. Translation gives CASSKRQGSGANVLTF.

The chain carries TRBV9 and TRBJ1-2; no definite D call. This CDR3 comprises 16 residues. V was clipped by 3 bases and J by 2 bases, with 17 bases between them. Germline loops: CDR1 SGDLS, CDR2 YYNGEE. This CDR3 is CASSGLTPGSNYGYTF. CDR3 nucleotide sequence: TGTGCCAGCAGCGGACTTACTCCCGGCTCGAACTATGGCTACACCTTC.

The chain joins TRBV9 to TRBJ2-1; 11 nucleotides line up with TRBD2. The CDR3 is 21 amino acids. CDR1 is SGDLS and CDR2 is YYNGEE in the germline V gene. Trimming took 7 bases from V and 7 from J; bases not matched to a gene: 28. CDR3 region: CASGDGSGMWASGGSSNEQFF. In nucleotides, the CDR3 is TGTGCCAGCGGGGACGGTTCCGGGATGTGGGCTAGCGGGGGGTCATCAAATGAGCAGTTCTTC.

This sequence joins TRBV10-1 and TRBJ2-5; 8 bases fit TRBD2. Germline assignment: CDR1 WNHNN and CDR2 SYGVQD (reference sequence). The V and J ends lost 0 bases and 2 bases, in that order; junction bases with no gene match: 2. CDR3 length: 15 amino acids. The CDR3, as DNA: TGCGCCAGCAGTGAGTCATTAGCGGGGCAAGAGACCCAGTACTTC. Its protein product is CASSESLAGQETQYF.

The CDR3 DNA reads as TGTGCCAGCAGTGCCAGAGGACAGGGGACTGAAGCTTTCTTT. This sequence encodes CASSARGQGTEAFF. The gene calls are TRBV2 and TRBJ1-1; TRBD1 matches at 9 bases. Germline lookup yields CDR1 SNHLY and CDR2 FYNNEI. This CDR3 has 14 amino acids. J was trimmed by 5 bases and V by 4 bases; bases with no gene match: 5.